Presented here are 32 T cell receptor beta chains from one specimen sequenced in a study of blood T cell repertoires in COVID-19. Clones were read by immunoSEQ multiplex PCR, and TCRdb kept only the in-frame ones, dropping some. Of roughly 150,000 clones listed, 78% are singletons. Sample: PBMCs or T cells enriched from blood (not recorded which). These TCRs come from a woman aged 50 to 65 who had recovered from COVID-19.

This chain joins TRBV7-6 and TRBJ2-7; D might be TRBD1 (6 bases). CDR3 length: 15 residues. With 2 bases removed from V and 3 bases from J, the gap between germline ends came to 14 bases. In germline, CDR1 is SGHVS, CDR2 FNYEAQ. The CDR3 is CASSLRPGQNYEQYF. The CDR3 bases are TGTGCCAGCAGCTTACGCCCTGGACAGAACTACGAGCAGTACTTC. The whole variable domain, remainder taken from reference TRBV7-6 and TRBJ2-7, is GAGVSQSPRYKVTKRGQDVALRCDPISGHVSLYWYRQALGQGPEFLTYFNYEAQQDKSGLPNDRFSAERPEGSISTLTIQRTEQRDSAMYRCASSLRPGQNYEQYFGPGTRLTVT.

The chain has TRBV5-6 and TRBJ1-2; D call uncertain. V lost 2 bases and J lost 0, with 11 bases in between. Looked up from germline, CDR1 is SGHDT and CDR2 is YYEEEE. The CDR3 is made up of 15 amino acids. In DNA, the CDR3 is TGTGCCAGCAGCTTACCGACTCAAGCTAACTATGGCTACACCTTC. This translates into CASSLPTQANYGYTF.

J is TRBJ2-7 and V is TRBV5-1, with a possible D match to TRBD2 (6 bases). Germline-derived CDR1 and CDR2 are SGHRS and YFSETQ. V lost 4 bases and J lost 4, with 15 bases in between. This CDR3 is 14 amino acids long. This chain's CDR3 is CASSPTFGGYEQYF. The CDR3 DNA sequence: TGCGCCAGCAGCCCAACTTTTGGGGGGTACGAGCAGTACTTC. The complete variable domain, with remaining parts taken from reference TRBV5-1 and TRBJ2-7, reads KAGVTQTPRYLIKTRGQQVTLSCSPISGHRSVSWYQQTPGQGLQFLFEYFSETQRNKGNFPGRFSGRQFSNSRSEMNVSTLELGDSALYLCASSPTFGGYEQYFGPGTRLTVT.

This clone was detected once. This rearrangement joins TRBV5-1 to TRBJ1-5, with TRBD1 identical over 8 bases. V lost 0 bases and J lost 0; bases outside the gene matches: 2. Germline lookup yields CDR1 SGHRS and CDR2 YFSETQ. The CDR3 covers 16 residues. As DNA, the CDR3 is TGCGCCAGCAGCTTGGGGACAGGGAATAGCAATCAGCCCCAGCATTTT. It specifies CASSLGTGNSNQPQHF.

The rearrangement uses TRBV2 and TRBJ1-3; D perhaps matches TRBD1 (5 bases). Trimming took 6 bases from V and 0 from J, leaving 15 bases between them. The CDR3 covers 16 residues. Germline-derived CDR1 and CDR2 are SNHLY and FYNNEI. CDR3 DNA: TGTGCCAGCAGCCTCAGGGAATCAACCTCTGGAAACACCATATATTTT. Translation gives CASSLRESTSGNTIYF.

The chain links TRBV7-2 to TRBJ2-3; 8 bases agree with TRBD2. V dropped 1 base and J dropped 5; count of bases not matched to a gene: 5. In germline, CDR1 is SGHTA, CDR2 FQGNSA. CDR3 size: 15 residues. In nucleotides, the CDR3 is TGTGCCAGCAGCTTAGTTCGCGGGGGGCGAGATACGCAGTATTTT. Its translation: CASSLVRGGRDTQYF.

V is TRBV14 and J is TRBJ2-7; 7 bases agree with TRBD1. Trimming removed 5 bases from V and 0 bases from J; junction bases left unmatched: 4. Germline CDR1 reads SGHDN; CDR2 reads FVKESK. The CDR3 runs 14 residues. CDR3 amino acids: CASSKGQVSYEQYF. The CDR3 DNA reads TGTGCCAGCAGCAAAGGACAGGTCTCCTACGAGCAGTACTTC.

V usage is TRBV29-1 and J usage is TRBJ1-1; D might be TRBD1 (5 bases). Germline V gene lookup returns CDR1 SQVTM and CDR2 ANQGSEA. V was shortened by 3 bases and J by 5 bases, with 13 bases between the two germline ends. The CDR3 consists of 13 residues. CDR3 loop: CSVEVGAGTEAFF. The CDR3 coding sequence is TGCAGCGTTGAGGTAGGGGCGGGGACTGAAGCTTTCTTT.

The V and J genes are TRBV29-1 and TRBJ2-5; D is perhaps TRBD1 (6 bases). CDR3 length equals 11 residues. V lost 6 bases to trimming and J lost 5 bases, with 10 bases between them. Per the germline V gene, CDR1 is SQVTM and CDR2 is ANQGSEA. The CDR3 is CSVNRDETQYF. As DNA, the CDR3 is TGCAGCGTCAACAGGGATGAGACCCAGTACTTC. Using reference TRBV29-1 and TRBJ2-5 for the parts outside the CDR3, the full variable domain is SAVISQKPSRDICQRGTSLTIQCQVDSQVTMMFWYRQQPGQSLTLIATANQGSEATYESGFVIDKFPISRPNLTFSTLTVSNMSPEDSSIYLCSVNRDETQYFGPGTRLLVL.

This clone has a single count. This chain links TRBV3-1 (or the pseudogene TRBV3-2) with TRBJ1-1; 8 nucleotides match TRBD1. The CDR3 has 14 residues. After removal of 4 bases from V and 7 bases from J, the junction contained 8 bases not matched to a gene. Germline CDR1 LGHDT, CDR2 YNNKEL (reference sequence). Here the CDR3 reads CASSLRGRGVEAFF. CDR3 DNA sequence: TGTGCCAGCAGCCTCAGGGGGCGCGGGGTTGAAGCTTTCTTT.

The chain couples TRBV18 to TRBJ1-1; 7 bases align to TRBD1. V was clipped by 3 bases and J by 0 bases; unmatched bases: 16. Germline V gives CDR1 KGHSH, CDR2 LQKENI. The CDR3 length is 19 residues. The DNA for the CDR3 is TGTGCCAGCTCACCCCCTCCGGGAGGGGGCACTCTCATGAACACTGAAGCTTTCTTT. Translating gives CASSPPPGGGTLMNTEAFF.

The rearrangement links TRBV4-2 to TRBJ2-3; D is unresolved. There are 13 residues in the CDR3. Germline V CDR1 and CDR2: LGHNA, YNFKEQ. V was clipped by 1 base and J by 5 bases, with 7 bases between them. The CDR3 protein is CASSQGVGDTQYF. As DNA, the CDR3 is TGTGCCAGCAGCCAAGGCGTTGGAGATACGCAGTATTTT.

The chain recombines TRBV4-1 with TRBJ1-1, with TRBD1 matching 9 bases. The V gene's germline CDR1 is MGHRA and CDR2 YSYEKL. With 4 bases clipped from V and 5 bases from J, the junction kept 14 bases outside the gene matches. The CDR3 is 17 amino acids. CDR3 nucleotides: TGCGCCAGCAGCCCGGGTTCCGGGACAGGGTTTAGGACTGAAGCTTTCTTT. Translating gives CASSPGSGTGFRTEAFF.

The table lists this clone with a few counts. The rearrangement joins TRBV5-1 to TRBJ2-2; TRBD1 aligns across 10 bases. Germline CDR1 is SGHRS and CDR2 is YFSETQ. Losses at the gene ends were 4 bases for V and 7 bases for J; bases not matched to a gene: 7. The CDR3 runs 15 residues. The CDR3 nucleotides read TGCGCCAGCAGCGGCGGGACAGGGGTAAACGGGGAGCTGTTTTTT. Protein sequence: CASSGGTGVNGELFF.

The chain is built from TRBV27 and TRBJ2-3; 7 nucleotides line up with TRBD2. Germline CDR1 and CDR2: MNHEY and SMNVEV (reference sequence). After removal of 3 bases from V and 9 bases from J, the junction contained 12 bases not matched to a gene. CDR3 length: 15 amino acids. CDR3 coding DNA: TGTGCCAGCAGTTTGCCAGCGGGGCCCTCCGCCACGCAGTATTTT. It is translated as CASSLPAGPSATQYF.

The V gene is TRBV14, the J gene TRBJ1-1; D ambiguous. The CDR3 has 14 amino acids. V was trimmed by 4 bases and J by 0 bases, leaving 9 bases between them. CDR1 and CDR2 (germline): SGHDN, FVKESK. The CDR3 sequence is CASSLQNMNTEAFF. The CDR3 bases are TGTGCCAGCAGCCTACAAAATATGAACACTGAAGCTTTCTTT.

The chain combines TRBV11-2 with TRBJ1-6, with D unclear. This CDR3 contains 14 residues. CDR1 and CDR2 from the germline V gene are SGHAT and FQNNGV. The V end was cut by 4 bases, the J end by 8 bases, with 12 bases between. The CDR3 here is CASSSRRVDSPLHF. The CDR3 DNA is TGTGCCAGCAGCTCCCGGAGGGTAGATTCACCCCTCCACTTT.

This chain connects TRBV24-1 to TRBJ1-2; 7 nucleotides match TRBD1. Germline V gene sequence: CDR1 KGHDR, CDR2 SFDVKD. With 10 bases clipped from V and 3 bases from J, the junction kept 4 bases outside the gene matches. This CDR3 is 12 amino acids long. CDR3 amino acids: CATAGTDYGYTF. CDR3 nucleotides: TGTGCCACAGCCGGGACAGACTATGGCTACACCTTC.

The V and J genes are TRBV3-1 (or the pseudogene TRBV3-2) and TRBJ2-2; 11 nucleotides align to TRBD1. The CDR3 runs 18 residues. Germline V CDR1 and CDR2: LGHDT, YNNKEL (reference sequence). The J segment lost 3 bases and the V segment lost 1 base, leaving 7 bases of the junction unmatched. This chain's CDR3 is CASSQGYGTGGHTGELFF. In DNA, the CDR3 is TGTGCCAGCAGCCAAGGGTACGGGACAGGGGGTCACACCGGGGAGCTGTTTTTT.

This chain joins TRBV4-1 and TRBJ2-1; 11 bases align to TRBD2. The germline CDR1 and CDR2 sequences are MGHRA and YSYEKL. This CDR3 spans 14 amino acids. J was trimmed by 4 bases and V by 5 bases; bases with no gene match: 1. In DNA, the CDR3 is TGCGCCAGCAGCGGGACTAGCGGATACAATGAGCAGTTCTTC. Its translation is CASSGTSGYNEQFF.

This clone was counted between two and nine times. This rearrangement joins TRBV2 to TRBJ1-2; 7 nucleotides match TRBD1. This CDR3 is built from 15 residues. Germline values: CDR1 SNHLY, CDR2 FYNNEI. V lost 6 bases and J lost 2; bases outside the gene matches: 9. The CDR3 DNA sequence: TGTGCCAGCAGCCTAGAGCTGACAGGGAACTATGGCTACACCTTC. It encodes CASSLELTGNYGYTF.

This sequence joins TRBV27 and TRBJ1-2, with 11 bases lining up with TRBD1. V lost 2 bases to trimming and J lost 8 bases; unmatched junction nucleotides: 4. Per germline, CDR1 MNHEY and CDR2 SMNVEV (reference sequence). The CDR3 is made up of 14 amino acids. For the CDR3, the DNA is TGTGCCAGCAGTTTAGGGACAGGGGGAGGGGGCTACACCTTC. Translation gives CASSLGTGGGGYTF.

The chain combines TRBV27 with TRBJ1-5; D call uncertain. V was cut by 5 bases and J by 1 base, with 9 bases left in between. The CDR3 spans 14 residues. From germline, CDR1 is MNHEY and CDR2 SMNVEV (reference sequence). The CDR3 coding sequence is TGTGCCAGCAGTACTCAGGAAAGCAATCAGCCCCAGCATTTT. Translation: CASSTQESNQPQHF.

This rearrangement joins TRBV7-2 to TRBJ2-3, with 7 bases fitting TRBD2. The CDR3 contains 15 residues. V shed 2 bases and J 4 bases; nucleotides not matched to a gene: 6. Germline-derived CDR1 and CDR2 are SGHTA and FQGNSA. CDR3 loop: CASSLYLGGSDTQYF. The CDR3 bases are TGTGCCAGCAGCTTATATTTGGGAGGGTCAGATACGCAGTATTTT.

The genes are TRBV6-1 and TRBJ1-5, with 11 bases fitting TRBD1. With 3 bases clipped from V and 2 bases from J, the junction kept 12 bases outside the gene matches. Germline CDR1 reads MNHNS; CDR2 reads SASEGT. CDR3 length: 19 amino acids. This CDR3 is CASSDRTGGAGRGNQPQHF. The DNA of the CDR3 is TGTGCCAGCAGTGACCGGACAGGGGGCGCTGGGAGGGGCAATCAGCCCCAGCATTTT.

This chain joins TRBV2 and TRBJ1-5; 7 bases are shared with TRBD1. V trimming: 7 bases; J trimming: 5 bases; junction bases outside the gene matches: 5. This CDR3 spans 13 amino acids. The germline V gene has CDR1 SNHLY and CDR2 FYNNEI. CDR3 nucleotides: TGTGCCAGCAACCAGGGGGAGTATCAGCCCCAGCATTTT. Amino acid sequence: CASNQGEYQPQHF.

The chain is built from TRBV28 and TRBJ1-2; 12 bases agree with TRBD1. This CDR3 comprises 14 residues. Germline CDR1 is MDHEN and CDR2 is SYDVKM. Trimming at V came to 7 bases and at J to 8 bases, leaving 8 bases not matched to a gene. DNA of the CDR3: TGTGCCAGCAATACGGGACAGGGGGCAAAAGGCTACACCTTC. It yields the protein CASNTGQGAKGYTF.

The gene calls are TRBV29-1 and TRBJ2-3; tentatively, D is TRBD2 (5 bases). The V gene lost 4 bases and the J gene lost 6 bases, with 14 bases spanning the gap. The CDR3 runs 13 residues. The germline CDR1 and CDR2 sequences are SQVTM and ANQGSEA. The CDR3 loop reads CSVANSKRDTQYF. The CDR3 coding sequence is TGCAGCGTTGCGAACAGTAAGCGGGATACGCAGTATTTT.

This chain connects TRBV4-2 to TRBJ1-4; D is unclear. Germline assignment: CDR1 LGHNA and CDR2 YNFKEQ. V lost 1 base to trimming and J lost 7 bases, with 16 bases between them. The CDR3 covers 16 residues. CDR3 sequence (DNA): TGTGCCAGCAGCCAAGGGTCGAGATTCGTTTTTGAAAAACTGTTTTTT. It translates to CASSQGSRFVFEKLFF.

The rearrangement links TRBV4-2 to TRBJ1-6; no clear D gene. The CDR3 sequence is 13 residues long. V lost 10 bases and J 10 bases, leaving 17 bases between the germline ends. Germline V gene data show CDR1 as LGHNA and CDR2 as YNFKEQ. Written as DNA, the CDR3 is TGTGCCACCAGGTGGAGGGAAGAATCACCCCTCCACTTT. It encodes CATRWREESPLHF.

V and J are TRBV6-5 and TRBJ1-5; D perhaps matches TRBD1 (6 bases). Per the germline V gene, CDR1 is MNHEY and CDR2 is SVGAGI. The CDR3 is 15 residues long. The V and J ends lost 5 bases and 3 bases respectively, with 14 bases between them. DNA for the CDR3: TGTGCCAGCAGTCCCCTGGGACAAATCAATCAGCCCCAGCATTTT. Protein sequence: CASSPLGQINQPQHF.

The chain is built from TRBV11-2 and TRBJ2-3, with a possible D match to TRBD1 (6 bases). This CDR3 has 13 residues. Germline CDR1 reads SGHAT; CDR2 reads FQNNGV. The V end was cut by 7 bases, the J end by 4 bases, with 12 bases between. The CDR3: CASTRWGPDTQYF. The CDR3 coding sequence is TGTGCCAGCACCCGGTGGGGGCCAGATACGCAGTATTTT. Full variable domain (outside the CDR3, taken from reference TRBV11-2 and TRBJ2-3): EAGVAQSPRYKIIEKRQSVAFWCNPISGHATLYWYQQILGQGPKLLIQFQNNGVVDDSQLPKDRFSAERLKGVDSTLKIQPAKLEDSAVYLCASTRWGPDTQYFGPGTRLTVL.